Each of the 21 T cell receptor beta chains below was sequenced from the same sample in a study of blood T cell repertoires in COVID-19. Generated by immunoSEQ multiplex PCR, the TCRdb table keeps only in-frame clones and is missing some. The sample holds some 260,000 clones, 82% seen once. The sequencing input was peripheral blood. These receptors all stem from a woman between 18 and 30 years old with acute or convalescent COVID-19.

This clone was seen only a few times. V is TRBV5-4 and J is TRBJ2-1, with TRBD2 as a possible D gene (5 bases). Trimming took off 4 bases at V and 2 bases at J, with 19 bases between the two ends. The CDR3 totals 17 residues. The germline V gene encodes CDR1 SGHNT and CDR2 YYREEE (reference sequence). The CDR3 bases are TGTGCCAGCAGCCCGGACTTTGCCCCCGGCGCCTACAATGAGCAGTTCTTC. Its protein is CASSPDFAPGAYNEQFF. Using reference TRBV5-4 and TRBJ2-1 for the parts outside the CDR3, the full variable domain is ETGVTQSPTHLIKTRGQQVTLRCSSQSGHNTVSWYQQALGQGPQFIFQYYREEENGRGNFPPRFSGLQFPNYSSELNVNALELDDSALYLCASSPDFAPGAYNEQFFGPGTRLTVL.

The chain employs TRBV14 and TRBJ1-2, with D possibly matching TRBD1 (6 bases). The CDR3 has 15 amino acids. V dropped 0 bases and J dropped 7 bases, with 15 bases sitting between them. Germline V gene data show CDR1 as SGHDN and CDR2 as FVKESK. As DNA, the CDR3 is TGTGCCAGCAGCCAAGAAAGGGGGTTTGTCACTGGCTACACCTTC. Translating gives CASSQERGFVTGYTF.

This clone appeared a few times. The V and J genes are TRBV6-6 and TRBJ2-5; TRBD2 agrees at 7 bases. CDR1 MNHNY and CDR2 SVGAGI come from the germline V gene (reference sequence). The CDR3 is 11 amino acids. The J segment lost 9 bases and the V segment lost 8 bases, leaving 6 bases of the junction unmatched. CDR3 sequence reads: CASLAGVAQYF. CDR3 in DNA: TGTGCCAGCCTCGCGGGAGTGGCCCAGTACTTC.

The rearrangement uses TRBV6-5 and TRBJ2-7; TRBD2 matches 7 bases. Germline CDR1 is MNHEY and CDR2 is SVGAGI. V was pared by 7 bases and J by 1 base, with 7 bases of the junction left unmatched. The CDR3 is 14 residues long. In DNA form, the CDR3 reads TGTGCCAGCAAACTAGCGCACCCTTCCTACGAGCAGTACTTC. This encodes CASKLAHPSYEQYF.

The J gene is TRBJ2-1, the V gene TRBV7-8, with D perhaps TRBD2 (6 bases). Germline V gene sequence: CDR1 SGHVS, CDR2 FQNEAQ. CDR3 length: 15 residues. The germline V and J ends were trimmed by 4 bases and 8 bases, with 18 bases remaining between them. CDR3 region: CASSYTGTPNYEQFF. The CDR3 nucleotides are TGTGCCAGCAGCTATACCGGGACTCCGAATTATGAGCAGTTCTTC.

The chain uses TRBV27 and TRBJ2-1; possible D gene TRBD1, 6 bases. Germline values: CDR1 MNHEY, CDR2 SMNVEV (reference sequence). V was cut by 7 bases and J by 5 bases, with 15 bases left in between. The CDR3 length is 14 residues. The DNA of the CDR3 is TGTGCCAGCATGCGTCCGGGACAAAACAATGAGCAGTTCTTC. Protein sequence: CASMRPGQNNEQFF.

The V call is TRBV7-9, the J call TRBJ2-2; 13 bases match TRBD2. Germline CDR1 reads SEHNR; CDR2 reads FQNEAQ (reference sequence). V lost 6 bases, J lost 0 bases, and 10 bases stayed unmatched. This CDR3 contains 19 residues. DNA of the CDR3: TGTGCCAGCAGGACTACTAGCGGGAGGGCGCAGTCGAACACCGGGGAGCTGTTTTTT. Translated, it gives CASRTTSGRAQSNTGELFF.

The genes are TRBV5-5 and TRBJ2-3; 9 bases line up with TRBD2. After removal of 5 bases from V and 7 bases from J, the junction contained 11 bases not matched to a gene. Germline CDR1 is SGHKS and CDR2 is YYEKEE (reference sequence). The CDR3 loop spans 15 amino acids. The CDR3 DNA reads TGTGCCAGCAGTCGAACTAGCGGGCATGGAAATACGCAGTATTTT. Translation: CASSRTSGHGNTQYF.

The chain carries TRBV23-1 and TRBJ1-5; 8 bases map to TRBD1. TRBV23-1 carries the ORF label, with uncertain function. This CDR3 has 16 amino acids. V was clipped by 2 bases and J by 6 bases; unmatched bases: 9. The CDR3 sequence: CASSQPTGTGSQPQHF. CDR3 DNA sequence: TGCGCCAGCAGTCAACCAACCGGGACAGGTAGTCAGCCCCAGCATTTT.

The V call is TRBV5-1, the J call TRBJ2-1, with 10 nucleotides matching TRBD2. CDR1 is SGHRS and CDR2 is YFSETQ in the germline V gene. This CDR3 is built from 15 residues. Germline trimming cut 6 bases from V and 9 bases from J; bases unmatched to any gene: 12. CDR3 residues: CASTRRPSGSGEQFF. CDR3 bases: TGCGCCAGCACTCGCCGCCCTAGCGGGAGCGGTGAGCAGTTCTTC. The variable domain in full, with the rest retrieved from reference TRBV5-1 and TRBJ2-1, is KAGVTQTPRYLIKTRGQQVTLSCSPISGHRSVSWYQQTPGQGLQFLFEYFSETQRNKGNFPGRFSGRQFSNSRSEMNVSTLELGDSALYLCASTRRPSGSGEQFFGPGTRLTVL.

J is TRBJ2-7 and V is TRBV11-2, with D possibly TRBD2 on 6 matching bases. There are 16 residues in the CDR3. The germline V and J ends were trimmed by 4 bases and 2 bases, with 18 bases remaining between them. Germline CDR1 is SGHAT and CDR2 is FQNNGV. The CDR3 sequence: CASSSLGRGLAYEQYF. For the CDR3, the DNA is TGTGCCAGCAGCTCTTTAGGTAGGGGACTCGCCTACGAGCAGTACTTC.

The J gene is TRBJ1-2, the V gene TRBV2, with a tentative D call TRBD1 (5 bases). CDR1 SNHLY and CDR2 FYNNEI come from the germline V gene. With 6 bases removed from V and 2 bases from J, the gap between germline ends came to 16 bases. The CDR3 sequence is 15 residues long. The CDR3 spells CASSLGQGGNYGYTF. The CDR3 DNA reads TGTGCCAGCAGCCTCGGGCAGGGTGGGAACTATGGCTACACCTTC.

The rearrangement links TRBV7-2 to TRBJ2-7, with TRBD1 matching 7 bases. The CDR3 is 14 amino acids. Losses at the gene ends were 6 bases for V and 3 bases for J; bases not matched to a gene: 8. Germline-derived CDR1 and CDR2 are SGHTA and FQGNSA. The chain's CDR3 is CASRFTGQHYEQYF. DNA for the CDR3: TGTGCCAGCAGATTTACGGGACAGCACTACGAGCAGTACTTC. The entire variable domain, with the rest obtained from reference TRBV7-2 and TRBJ2-7, is as follows: GAGVSQSPSNKVTEKGKDVELRCDPISGHTALYWYRQSLGQGLEFLIYFQGNSAPDKSGLPSDRFSAERTGGSVSTLTIQRTQQEDSAVYLCASRFTGQHYEQYFGPGTRLTVT.

The chain combines TRBV28 with TRBJ1-4, with 7 nucleotides matching TRBD1. CDR1 is MDHEN and CDR2 is SYDVKM in the germline V gene. The CDR3 runs to 13 residues. Trimming cost V 11 bases and J 8 bases; bases outside gene matches: 11. CDR3 sequence reads: CAGQDLMGEKLFF. CDR3 DNA: TGTGCCGGACAGGACCTCATGGGGGAAAAACTGTTTTTT. Full variable domain (remainder filled in from reference TRBV28 and TRBJ1-4): DVKVTQSSRYLVKRTGEKVFLECVQDMDHENMFWYRQDPGLGLRLIYFSYDVKMKEKGDIPEGYSVSREKKERFSLILESASTNQTSMYLCAGQDLMGEKLFFGSGTQLSVL.

This chain links TRBV5-6 with TRBJ2-3, with D possibly being TRBD1 (8 bases). This CDR3 has 14 residues. Between the trimmed V and J ends, which lost 4 bases and 6 bases, there was a span of 15 bases. The V gene's germline CDR1 is SGHDT and CDR2 YYEEEE. CDR3 sequence reads: CASSHGQGGDTQYF. The CDR3 DNA is TGTGCCAGCAGCCACGGACAGGGAGGGGATACGCAGTATTTT.

The chain combines TRBV4-3 with TRBJ2-1; D might be TRBD2 (5 bases). The CDR3 is 16 residues long. Per germline, CDR1 LGHNA and CDR2 YSLEER. Trimming took off 0 bases at V and 2 bases at J, with 11 bases between the two ends. CDR3 loop: CASSQELLAAYNEQFF. CDR3 nucleotides: TGCGCCAGCAGCCAAGAGTTGCTAGCAGCCTACAATGAGCAGTTCTTC.

The rearrangement links TRBV18 to TRBJ1-1, with a weak D call TRBD1 (6 bases). The CDR3 is 16 amino acids. V gave up 2 bases and J gave up 4 bases, with 17 bases separating them. Germline V gives CDR1 KGHSH, CDR2 LQKENI. CDR3 DNA: TGTGCCAGCTCACCAAGCAGGGGTGAAGGGGGCACTGAAGCTTTCTTT. This codes for CASSPSRGEGGTEAFF.

This clone showed up just a few times. V gene TRBV18 combines with J gene TRBJ1-2; 7 nucleotides agree with TRBD1. There are 17 residues in the CDR3. Trimming at V came to 3 bases and at J to 1 base, leaving 11 bases not matched to a gene. Germline assignment: CDR1 KGHSH and CDR2 LQKENI. The DNA of the CDR3 is TGTGCCAGCTCACCTCAGCCCCGGAACAGGGGTAACTATGGCTACACCTTC. Its translation: CASSPQPRNRGNYGYTF.

V usage is TRBV5-8 and J usage is TRBJ2-6; 7 bases are shared with TRBD1. J was trimmed by 0 bases and V by 3 bases; bases with no gene match: 6. The CDR3 has 17 amino acids. Germline loops: CDR1 SGHTS, CDR2 YDEGEE. The DNA of the CDR3 is TGTGCCAGCAGCTCCCCGGGACAGTACTCTGGGGCCAACGTCCTGACTTTC. Translating gives CASSSPGQYSGANVLTF.

This clone was observed a handful of times. The chain links TRBV28 to TRBJ1-5; TRBD1 matches at 9 bases. Germline lookup yields CDR1 MDHEN and CDR2 SYDVKM. The V gene end was trimmed by 5 bases and the J gene end by 6 bases; junction bases not matched to a gene: 5. CDR3 length: 14 amino acids. CDR3 protein: CASSLGQGIQPQHF. Written as DNA, the CDR3 is TGTGCCAGCAGTCTCGGACAGGGGATTCAGCCCCAGCATTTT.

For this clone: The junction does not match germline at one end; this may be a read error. The chain combines TRBV7-2 with TRBJ1-2, with 10 bases matching TRBD1. Germline V gene data show CDR1 as SGHTA and CDR2 as FQGNSA. There are 12 residues in the CDR3. CDR3 loop: CASSLRTGGKLF. In DNA form, the CDR3 reads TGTGCCAGCAGCTTAAGGACAGGGGGAAAACTCTTC.